The sequence of this TCR beta chain was determined in a study of radiation and T cells in renal cell carcinoma. Sample treatment: 15 Gy SBRT to primary tumor, nephrectomy 4 weeks later. Looked up from germline, CDR1 is SGHTA and CDR2 is FQGTGA. The V end lost 1 base, the J end lost 5 bases, and 15 bases lay between the germline ends. This CDR3 spans 16 amino acids. Some clones are missing from TCRdb's copy, which holds only in-frame ones; the method was immunoSEQ multiplex PCR. The table lists over 15,000 clones, around 50% of them singletons. Regarding the study as a whole: Compared with controls, irradiated tumors had more, larger dominant CDR3 motifs.

Comment on this clone: Its antigen is as yet unknown.

The TCR originated in a man aged 50 to 60 with renal cell carcinoma. J is TRBJ2-1 and V is TRBV7-3; a weak D match, TRBD1 (5 bases). The input for sequencing was tumor tissue, taken from a patient whose treatment included radiotherapy and nephrectomy. CDR3: CASSLNRQGMDNEQFF. CDR3 DNA sequence: TGTGCCAGCAGCTTAAATCGGCAGGGCATGGACAATGAGCAGTTCTTC.